This T cell receptor (beta chain) was captured in a study of blood T cell repertoires in COVID-19. Study-wide context: Both acute and convalescent COVID-19 samples were obtained from the United States, Italy and Spain. Sources were T cells, B-cell-depleted T cells, or PBMCs; the material itself was cDNA or gDNA.

Per the study methods: Reference gene primer amplification yielded estimated nucleated cell counts. The repertoire was sequenced with immunoSEQ multiplex PCR; TCRdb's copy has only in-frame clones and lacks some. V, J and clone size derive from that table, while D and trimming were established from the DNA sequence. Of hundreds of thousands of clones listed, approximately 90% are singletons. Trimming shortened V by 4 bases and J by 6 bases, and 13 bases separated the two germline ends. Germline values: CDR1 MNHEY, CDR2 SMNVEV (reference sequence). The CDR3 is made up of 14 amino acids. This clone turned up a few times.

This clonotype was sampled from a woman aged 25-40 years with active or convalescent COVID-19. The sequenced sample was peripheral blood. V and J are TRBV27 and TRBJ1-5, with D unclear. The CDR3 spells CASSSPTRSQPQHF. The CDR3 DNA reads as TGTGCCAGCAGTTCCCCGACACGTTCTCAGCCCCAGCATTTT.